This T cell receptor beta chain was captured in a study of blood T cell repertoires in COVID-19. Looking at the study overall: The samples span acute and convalescent COVID-19 from the United States, Italy and Spain. T cells, B-cell-depleted T cells, or PBMCs supplied cDNA or gDNA.

Germline CDR1 MNHEY, CDR2 SVGEGT. Trimming removed 6 bases at V and 5 bases at J, with 13 bases between. CDR3 length: 13 residues. In its sample, this clone was seen once. Patients from Seattle were sampled longitudinally, starting during active infection. Under the authors' procedure: Amplification of reference gene primers provided the estimated nucleated cell counts. The data were produced by immunoSEQ multiplex PCR, yet TCRdb's version contains in-frame clones alone and is incomplete. The D gene and trimming were derived from the DNA, and the V and J assignments and clone size from that table. The profile shows 150,000 or so clones, roughly nine tenths of them singletons.

The receptor comes from a man between 18 and 29 years old with COVID-19, enrolled during active disease. The specimen sequenced was peripheral blood. The V gene is TRBV6-2 or TRBV6-3, the J gene TRBJ2-5, with a weak D call TRBD2 (7 bases). CDR3 sequence (DNA): TGTGCCAGCAGCCGGGGAGGGGGGGAGACCCAGTACTTC. Encoded protein: CASSRGGGETQYF.